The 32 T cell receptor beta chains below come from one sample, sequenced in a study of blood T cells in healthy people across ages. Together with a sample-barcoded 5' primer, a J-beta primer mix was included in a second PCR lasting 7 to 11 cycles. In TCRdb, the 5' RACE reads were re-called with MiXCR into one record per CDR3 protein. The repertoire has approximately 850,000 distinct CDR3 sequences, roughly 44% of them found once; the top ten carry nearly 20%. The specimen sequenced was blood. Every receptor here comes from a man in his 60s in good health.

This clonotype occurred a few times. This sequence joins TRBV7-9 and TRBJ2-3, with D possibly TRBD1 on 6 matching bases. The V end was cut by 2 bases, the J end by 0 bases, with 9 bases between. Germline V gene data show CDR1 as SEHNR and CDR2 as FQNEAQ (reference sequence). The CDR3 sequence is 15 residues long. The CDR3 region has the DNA TGTGCCAGCAGCTTATTGGGGGCAAGCACAGATACGCAGTATTTT. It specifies CASSLLGASTDTQYF.

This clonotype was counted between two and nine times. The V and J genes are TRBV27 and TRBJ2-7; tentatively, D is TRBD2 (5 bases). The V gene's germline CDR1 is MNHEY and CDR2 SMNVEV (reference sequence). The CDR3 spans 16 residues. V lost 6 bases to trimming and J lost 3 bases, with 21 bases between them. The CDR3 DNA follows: TGTGCCAGCAGACCAACCAGGTGGTCCGGGGTCTACGAGCAGTACTTC. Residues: CASRPTRWSGVYEQYF.

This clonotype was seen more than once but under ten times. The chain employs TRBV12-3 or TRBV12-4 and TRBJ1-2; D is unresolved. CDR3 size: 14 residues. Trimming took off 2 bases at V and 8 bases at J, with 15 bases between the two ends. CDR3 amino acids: CASSLNNGIGGYTF. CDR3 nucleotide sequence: TGTGCCAGCAGTTTAAACAATGGGATAGGAGGCTACACCTTC.

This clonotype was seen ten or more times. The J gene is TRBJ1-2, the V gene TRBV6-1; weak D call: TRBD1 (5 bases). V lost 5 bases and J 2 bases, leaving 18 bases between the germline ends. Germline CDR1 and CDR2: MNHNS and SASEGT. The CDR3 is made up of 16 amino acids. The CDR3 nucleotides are TGTGCCAGCAGTAACAGGTCTCCGGCTCCGAACTATGGCTACACCTTC. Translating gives CASSNRSPAPNYGYTF.

This CDR3 is CASSQEVAGGYGEQYF. The CDR3 DNA reads TGTGCCAGCAGCCAAGAAGTAGCGGGGGGGTACGGCGAGCAGTACTTC. The genes are TRBV3-1 and TRBJ2-7, with 11 bases matching TRBD2. With 0 bases clipped from V and 6 bases from J, the junction kept 7 bases outside the gene matches. Germline V gene sequence: CDR1 LGHDT, CDR2 YNNKEL (reference sequence). The CDR3 is 16 residues long.

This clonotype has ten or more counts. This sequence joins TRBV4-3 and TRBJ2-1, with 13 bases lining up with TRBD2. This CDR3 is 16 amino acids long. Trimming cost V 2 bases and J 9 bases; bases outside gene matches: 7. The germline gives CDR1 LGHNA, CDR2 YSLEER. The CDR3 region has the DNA TGCGCCAGCAGCCAACTAACTAGCGGGGGGGCGTCTGAGCAGTTCTTC. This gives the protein CASSQLTSGGASEQFF.

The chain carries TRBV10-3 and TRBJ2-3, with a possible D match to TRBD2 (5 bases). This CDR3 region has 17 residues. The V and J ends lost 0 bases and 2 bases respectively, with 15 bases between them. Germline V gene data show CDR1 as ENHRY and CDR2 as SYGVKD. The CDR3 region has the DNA TGTGCCATCAGTGAGTCCGCAGGACGGACTTTCACAGATACGCAGTATTTT. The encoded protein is CAISESAGRTFTDTQYF.

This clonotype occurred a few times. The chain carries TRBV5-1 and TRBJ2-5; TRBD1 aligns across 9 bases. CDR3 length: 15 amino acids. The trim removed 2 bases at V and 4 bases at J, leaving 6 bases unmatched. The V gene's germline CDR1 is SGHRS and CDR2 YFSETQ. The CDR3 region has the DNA TGCGCCAGCAGCTTCACAGGGGGCGAGGGAGAGACCCAGTACTTC. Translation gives CASSFTGGEGETQYF.

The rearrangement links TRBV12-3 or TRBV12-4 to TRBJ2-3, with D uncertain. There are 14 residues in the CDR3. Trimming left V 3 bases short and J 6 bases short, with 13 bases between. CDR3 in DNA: TGTGCCAGCAGTTTTCCGCCCCCGCCCGATACGCAGTATTTT. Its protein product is CASSFPPPPDTQYF.

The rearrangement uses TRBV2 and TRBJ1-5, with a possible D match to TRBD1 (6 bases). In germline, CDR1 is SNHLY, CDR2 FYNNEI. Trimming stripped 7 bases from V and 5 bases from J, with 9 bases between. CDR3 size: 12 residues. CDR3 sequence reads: CASNREDQPQHF. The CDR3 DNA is TGTGCCAGCAACAGGGAAGATCAGCCCCAGCATTTT.

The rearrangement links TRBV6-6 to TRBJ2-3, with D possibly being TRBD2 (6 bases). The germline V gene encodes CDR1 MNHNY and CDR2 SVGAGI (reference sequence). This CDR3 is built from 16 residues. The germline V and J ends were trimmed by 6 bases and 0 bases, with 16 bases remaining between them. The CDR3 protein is CASSQNGGYSTDTQYF. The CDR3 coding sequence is TGTGCCAGCAGCCAAAACGGGGGTTATAGCACAGATACGCAGTATTTT.

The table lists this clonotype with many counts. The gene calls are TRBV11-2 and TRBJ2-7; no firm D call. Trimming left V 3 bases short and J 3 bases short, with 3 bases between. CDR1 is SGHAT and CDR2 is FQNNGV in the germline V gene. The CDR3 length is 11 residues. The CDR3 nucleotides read TGTGCCAGCAGCTTCAACTACGAGCAGTACTTC. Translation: CASSFNYEQYF.

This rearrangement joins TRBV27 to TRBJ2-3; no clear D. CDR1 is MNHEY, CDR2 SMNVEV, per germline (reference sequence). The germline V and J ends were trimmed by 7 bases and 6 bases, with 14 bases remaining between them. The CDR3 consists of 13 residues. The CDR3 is CASKQMMGDTQYF. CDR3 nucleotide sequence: TGTGCCAGCAAGCAAATGATGGGGGATACGCAGTATTTT.

The CDR3 here is CASRRRRTSEGNEQYF. CDR3 nucleotide sequence: TGTGCCAGCAGACGCCGTAGGACTAGCGAAGGGAACGAGCAGTACTTC. This chain uses TRBV6-2 or TRBV6-3 with TRBJ2-7; TRBD2 matches 9 bases. V lost 6 bases and J lost 5; bases outside the gene matches: 14. The CDR3 spans 16 residues. CDR1 is MNHEY and CDR2 is SVGEGT in the germline V gene.

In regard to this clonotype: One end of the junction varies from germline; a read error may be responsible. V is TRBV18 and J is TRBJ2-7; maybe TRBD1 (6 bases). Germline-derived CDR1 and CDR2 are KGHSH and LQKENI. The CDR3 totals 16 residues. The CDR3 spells CASLPQRSQGNYEQYF. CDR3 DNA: TGTGCCAGCTTACCACAAAGATCGCAGGGGAACTACGAGCAGTACTTC.

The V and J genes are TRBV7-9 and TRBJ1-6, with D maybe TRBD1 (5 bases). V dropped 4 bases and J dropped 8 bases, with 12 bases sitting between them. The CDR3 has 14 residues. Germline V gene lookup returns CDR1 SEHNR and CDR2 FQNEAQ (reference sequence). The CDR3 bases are TGTGCCAGCAGCTCTCAGGGAATTGATTCACCCCTCCACTTT. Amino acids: CASSSQGIDSPLHF.

As DNA, the CDR3 is TGTGCCACCAGCAGTACAGGGGGCACAAAAAACATTCAGTACTTC. This sequence encodes CATSSTGGTKNIQYF. The chain couples TRBV15 to TRBJ2-4; the match to TRBD1 covers 9 bases. CDR1 and CDR2 (germline): LNHNV, YYDKDF (reference sequence). Unmatched junction bases numbered 4, after V lost 3 bases and J lost 4 bases. The CDR3 runs to 15 residues.

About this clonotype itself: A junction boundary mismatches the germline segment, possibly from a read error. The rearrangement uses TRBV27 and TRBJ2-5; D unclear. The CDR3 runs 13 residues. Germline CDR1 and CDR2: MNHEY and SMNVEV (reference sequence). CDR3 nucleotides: TGTTCCAGCAGTTACAAGAAAGGAGAGACCCAGTACTTC. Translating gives CSSSYKKGETQYF.

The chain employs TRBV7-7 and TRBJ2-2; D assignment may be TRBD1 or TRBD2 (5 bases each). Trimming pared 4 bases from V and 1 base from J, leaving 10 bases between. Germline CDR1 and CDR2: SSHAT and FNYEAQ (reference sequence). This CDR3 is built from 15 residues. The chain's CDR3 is CASSWGSGNTGELFF. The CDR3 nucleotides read TGTGCCAGCAGCTGGGGGTCAGGGAACACCGGGGAGCTGTTTTTT.

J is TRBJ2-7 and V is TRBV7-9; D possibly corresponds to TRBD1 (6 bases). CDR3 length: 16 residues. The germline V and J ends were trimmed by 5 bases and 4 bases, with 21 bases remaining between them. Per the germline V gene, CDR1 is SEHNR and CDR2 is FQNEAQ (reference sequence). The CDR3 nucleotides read TGTGCCAGCAGCGAGAGAATGGACAGCACCTCGTACGAGCAGTACTTC. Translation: CASSERMDSTSYEQYF.

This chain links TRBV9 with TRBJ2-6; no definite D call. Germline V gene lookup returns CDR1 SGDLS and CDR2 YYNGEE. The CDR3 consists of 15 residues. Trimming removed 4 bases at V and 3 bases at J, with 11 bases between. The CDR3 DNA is TGTGCCAGCAGCTTTAAAGGTGGTGGGGCCAACGTCCTGACTTTC. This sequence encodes CASSFKGGGANVLTF.

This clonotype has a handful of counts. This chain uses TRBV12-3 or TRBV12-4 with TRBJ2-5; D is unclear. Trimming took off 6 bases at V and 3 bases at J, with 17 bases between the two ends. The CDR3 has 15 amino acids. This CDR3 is CASRSGDRHKETQYF. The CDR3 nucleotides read TGTGCCAGCAGGTCGGGTGATCGCCATAAAGAGACCCAGTACTTC.

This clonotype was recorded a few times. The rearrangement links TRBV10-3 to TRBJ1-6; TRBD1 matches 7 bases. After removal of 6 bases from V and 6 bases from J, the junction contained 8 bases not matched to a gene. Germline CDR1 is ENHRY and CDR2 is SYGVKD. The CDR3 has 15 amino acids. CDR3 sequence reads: CAIRSRGDGNSPLHF. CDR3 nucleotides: TGTGCCATCAGAAGCAGGGGGGACGGTAATTCACCCCTCCACTTT.

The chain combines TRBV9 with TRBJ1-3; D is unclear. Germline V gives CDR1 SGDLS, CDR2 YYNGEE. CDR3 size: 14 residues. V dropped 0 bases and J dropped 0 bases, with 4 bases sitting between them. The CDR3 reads CASSVGPSGNTIYF. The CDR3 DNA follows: TGTGCCAGCAGCGTAGGGCCCTCTGGAAACACCATATATTTT.

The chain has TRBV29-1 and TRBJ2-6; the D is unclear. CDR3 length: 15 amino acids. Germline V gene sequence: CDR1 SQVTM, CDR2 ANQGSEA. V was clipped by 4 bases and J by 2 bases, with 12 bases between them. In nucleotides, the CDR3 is TGCAGCGTTGGATATAAAGGGACTGGGGCCAACGTCCTGACTTTC. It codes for CSVGYKGTGANVLTF.

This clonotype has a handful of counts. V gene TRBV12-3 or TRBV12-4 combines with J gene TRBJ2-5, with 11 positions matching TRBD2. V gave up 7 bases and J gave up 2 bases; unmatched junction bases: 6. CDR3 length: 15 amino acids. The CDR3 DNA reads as TGTGCCAGCACCCTAGCGGGGGGAAGGCAAGAGACCCAGTACTTC. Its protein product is CASTLAGGRQETQYF.

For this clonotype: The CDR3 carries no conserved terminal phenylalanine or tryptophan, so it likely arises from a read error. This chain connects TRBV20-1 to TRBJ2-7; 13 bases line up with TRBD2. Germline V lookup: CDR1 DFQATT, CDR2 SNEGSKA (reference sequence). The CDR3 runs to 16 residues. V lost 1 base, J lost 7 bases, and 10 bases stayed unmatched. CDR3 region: CSARVLTSGGLNEQYL. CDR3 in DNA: TGCAGTGCTAGAGTCCTGACTAGCGGGGGGTTGAATGAGCAGTACTTA.

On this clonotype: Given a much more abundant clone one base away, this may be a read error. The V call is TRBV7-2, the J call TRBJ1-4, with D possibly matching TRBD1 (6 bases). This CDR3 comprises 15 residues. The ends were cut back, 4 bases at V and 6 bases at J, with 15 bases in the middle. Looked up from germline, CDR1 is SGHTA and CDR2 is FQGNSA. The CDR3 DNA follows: TGTGCCAGCAGCTCACGGACAGCTCTTGATGAAAAACTGTTTTTT. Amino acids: CASSSRTALDEKLFF.

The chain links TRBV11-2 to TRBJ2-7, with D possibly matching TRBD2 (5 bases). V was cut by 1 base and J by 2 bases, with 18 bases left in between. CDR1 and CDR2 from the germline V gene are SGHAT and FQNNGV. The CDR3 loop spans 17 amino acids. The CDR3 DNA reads TGTGCCAGCAGCTTAGCGGTTAGGGCGGACTTAGCCTACGAGCAGTACTTC. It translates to CASSLAVRADLAYEQYF.

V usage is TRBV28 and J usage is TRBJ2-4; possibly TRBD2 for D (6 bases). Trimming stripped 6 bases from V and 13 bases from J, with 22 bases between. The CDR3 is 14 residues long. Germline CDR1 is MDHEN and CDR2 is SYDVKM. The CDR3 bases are TGTGCCAGCAGGATCGGACCGGGGGTGGGGGAGCAGTACTTC. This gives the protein CASRIGPGVGEQYF.

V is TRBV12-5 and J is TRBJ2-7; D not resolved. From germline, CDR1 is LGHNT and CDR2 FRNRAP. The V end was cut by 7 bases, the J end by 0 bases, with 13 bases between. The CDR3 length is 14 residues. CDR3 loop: CASASTPGSYEQYF. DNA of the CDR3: TGTGCTAGTGCTTCGACTCCGGGCTCCTACGAGCAGTACTTC.

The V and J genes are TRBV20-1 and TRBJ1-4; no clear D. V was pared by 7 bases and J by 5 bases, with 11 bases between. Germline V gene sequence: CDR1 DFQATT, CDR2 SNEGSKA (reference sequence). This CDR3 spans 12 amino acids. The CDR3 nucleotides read TGCAGTGTTATTCGTGGAAATGAAAAACTGTTTTTT. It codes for CSVIRGNEKLFF.